One sample yielded the 24 T cell receptor beta chains listed below, sequenced in a study of CD8 T cells in ankylosing spondylitis. TCRdb called the 5' RACE reads again in MiXCR, with one record for every CDR3 protein. The sample has 25,000 to 30,000 distinct CDR3 sequences, approximately 8% seen once. Specimen: blood. Every receptor here comes from a male donor with ankylosing spondylitis or in good health (not recorded which).

This clonotype has ten or more counts. This chain joins TRBV28 and TRBJ2-1, with 8 positions matching TRBD1. This CDR3 is 14 amino acids long. Germline CDR1 and CDR2: MDHEN and SYDVKM. Losses at the gene ends were 6 bases for V and 5 bases for J; bases not matched to a gene: 6. CDR3 loop: CASRKTGDHNEQFF. The CDR3 bases are TGTGCCAGCAGGAAGACAGGGGACCACAATGAGCAGTTCTTC. The variable domain in full, with the rest retrieved from reference TRBV28 and TRBJ2-1, is DVKVTQSSRYLVKRTGEKVFLECVQDMDHENMFWYRQDPGLGLRLIYFSYDVKMKEKGDIPEGYSVSREKKERFSLILESASTNQTSMYLCASRKTGDHNEQFFGPGTRLTVL.

This clonotype was picked up a small number of times. V gene TRBV12-3 or TRBV12-4 combines with J gene TRBJ1-5, with unresolved D. CDR3 length equals 14 residues. The V gene lost 6 bases and the J gene lost 3 bases, with 12 bases spanning the gap. The CDR3 is CASSDGPANQPQHF. The CDR3 DNA reads as TGTGCCAGCAGCGATGGGCCCGCCAATCAGCCCCAGCATTTT.

This clonotype was observed a few times. This chain connects TRBV20-1 to TRBJ1-6, with D possibly matching TRBD1 (5 bases). The CDR3 totals 13 residues. Deletions cut 6 bases from V and 7 bases from J, with 13 bases between. Germline V lookup: CDR1 DFQATT, CDR2 SNEGSKA (reference sequence). The CDR3 is CSATGHGNSPLHF. The DNA for the CDR3 is TGCAGTGCAACAGGACATGGGAATTCACCCCTCCACTTT.

This clonotype was detected ten times or more. The chain carries TRBV28 and TRBJ1-6; TRBD1 matches at 7 bases. Looked up from germline, CDR1 is MDHEN and CDR2 is SYDVKM. The CDR3 loop spans 15 amino acids. J lost 6 bases, V lost 5 bases, and 7 bases had no gene match. In DNA form, the CDR3 reads TGTGCCAGCAGTCCGCGACAGGGTTCTAATTCACCCCTCCACTTT. This encodes CASSPRQGSNSPLHF.

The V gene is TRBV4-1, the J gene TRBJ2-1, with a possible D match to TRBD2 (6 bases). The CDR3 loop spans 12 amino acids. Germline V gene data show CDR1 as MGHRA and CDR2 as YSYEKL. Deletions cut 4 bases from V and 9 bases from J, with 10 bases between. CDR3 DNA sequence: TGCGCCAGCAGCCCGGGGGTTTTTGAGCAGTTCTTC. It translates to CASSPGVFEQFF.

The chain combines TRBV7-2 with TRBJ2-1, with D possibly matching TRBD1 (6 bases). The CDR3 is made up of 15 amino acids. The germline gives CDR1 SGHTA, CDR2 FQGNSA. Between the trimmed V and J ends, which lost 4 bases and 3 bases, there was a span of 13 bases. The DNA for the CDR3 is TGTGCCAGCAGCTCTTTACAGGGTCGCTACAATGAGCAGTTCTTC. This gives the protein CASSSLQGRYNEQFF.

In its sample, this clonotype was seen many times. The rearrangement links TRBV20-1 to TRBJ1-4, with D perhaps matching TRBD1 (5 bases). V lost 0 bases to trimming and J lost 8 bases, with 13 bases between them. This CDR3 has 14 amino acids. CDR1 is DFQATT, CDR2 SNEGSKA, per germline (reference sequence). The CDR3 here is CSARDGAAWEKLFF. In DNA form, the CDR3 reads TGCAGTGCTAGAGATGGGGCCGCTTGGGAAAAACTGTTTTTT.

V usage is TRBV29-1 and J usage is TRBJ2-1; 8 positions match TRBD1. CDR3 length equals 14 residues. With V trimmed by 8 bases and J by 4 bases, 10 bases remained unmatched. CDR1 and CDR2 (germline): SQVTM, ANQGSEA. Here the CDR3 reads CSLEAGGSYNEQFF. The CDR3 nucleotides are TGCAGCCTGGAGGCAGGGGGCAGTTACAATGAGCAGTTCTTC.

The chain has TRBV7-2 and TRBJ2-1, with D perhaps assigned TRBD1 or TRBD2 (5 bases each). CDR3 size: 15 residues. Looked up from germline, CDR1 is SGHTA and CDR2 is FQGNSA. The germline V and J ends were trimmed by 2 bases and 10 bases, with 18 bases remaining between them. The CDR3 is CASSLLRGPYDEQFF. The CDR3 DNA is TGTGCCAGCAGCTTACTGAGGGGTCCCTATGACGAGCAGTTCTTC.

This chain connects TRBV7-2 to TRBJ2-5, with D possibly TRBD2 on 6 matching bases. The CDR3 is 15 amino acids. Germline loops: CDR1 SGHTA, CDR2 FQGNSA. Trimming removed 8 bases at V and 7 bases at J, with 23 bases between. In DNA form, the CDR3 reads TGTGCCAGCCTCCTTAGCGGAGGAGGGCAGGGGACCCAGTACTTC. This encodes CASLLSGGGQGTQYF.

This clonotype appeared many times. This chain links TRBV7-2 with TRBJ2-1, with 7 bases that match TRBD1. Germline values: CDR1 SGHTA, CDR2 FQGNSA. Trimming removed 2 bases from V and 1 base from J; junction bases left unmatched: 2. This CDR3 is 15 amino acids long. The CDR3 protein is CASSLRQGSYNEQFF. The DNA for the CDR3 is TGTGCCAGCAGCTTAAGACAGGGTTCCTACAATGAGCAGTTCTTC.

The V call is TRBV11-1, the J call TRBJ2-3; the match to TRBD1 covers 8 bases. V was pared by 5 bases and J by 5 bases, with 9 bases of the junction left unmatched. The germline gives CDR1 SGHAT, CDR2 FQDESV (reference sequence). This CDR3 is 15 amino acids long. CDR3 amino acids: CASSPGTGFRDTQYF. CDR3 in DNA: TGTGCCAGCAGCCCCGGGACAGGATTCAGAGATACGCAGTATTTT.

This clonotype was seen a handful of times. The J gene is TRBJ2-7, the V gene TRBV7-2, with TRBD1 matching over 8 bases. The ends lost 5 bases at V and 3 bases at J; junction bases unmatched: 6. This CDR3 spans 14 amino acids. Germline V lookup: CDR1 SGHTA, CDR2 FQGNSA. Written as DNA, the CDR3 is TGTGCCAGCAGCGTCCGACAGGGGAGCTACGAGCAGTACTTC. It specifies CASSVRQGSYEQYF.

This clonotype was picked up a small number of times. The J gene is TRBJ2-2, the V gene TRBV28; D might be TRBD1 or TRBD2, each matching 5 bases. Trimming removed 6 bases at V and 7 bases at J, with 21 bases between. The germline gives CDR1 MDHEN, CDR2 SYDVKM. The CDR3 runs to 16 residues. The DNA for the CDR3 is TGTGCCAGCAGACCTAAGGGACGCGGATCGGGCGGGGAGCTGTTTTTT. Its translation: CASRPKGRGSGGELFF.

This chain uses TRBV5-1 with TRBJ2-1; D may be TRBD1 or TRBD2 (5 bases each). CDR3 length: 13 amino acids. Germline V gene sequence: CDR1 SGHRS, CDR2 YFSETQ. V lost 5 bases and J lost 4, with 10 bases in between. The CDR3 region is CASSFGGYNEQFF. The DNA for the CDR3 is TGCGCCAGCAGTTTTGGGGGTTACAATGAGCAGTTCTTC. The whole variable domain, filled in from reference TRBV5-1 and TRBJ2-1, reads KAGVTQTPRYLIKTRGQQVTLSCSPISGHRSVSWYQQTPGQGLQFLFEYFSETQRNKGNFPGRFSGRQFSNSRSEMNVSTLELGDSALYLCASSFGGYNEQFFGPGTRLTVL.

J is TRBJ1-1 and V is TRBV29-1, with a tentative D call TRBD1 (5 bases). The V end lost 4 bases, the J end lost 0 bases, and 6 bases lay between the germline ends. The CDR3 sequence is 12 residues long. Germline V gene sequence: CDR1 SQVTM, CDR2 ANQGSEA. CDR3 sequence (DNA): TGCAGCGTTGTAGGGGTGAACACTGAAGCTTTCTTT. This gives the protein CSVVGVNTEAFF.

There are a few counts of this clonotype. The chain employs TRBV4-1 and TRBJ2-3; 8 bases align to TRBD2. Germline values: CDR1 MGHRA, CDR2 YSYEKL. With V trimmed by 0 bases and J by 4 bases, 9 bases remained unmatched. There are 17 residues in the CDR3. Here the CDR3 reads CASSQDFSGSWADTQYF. The CDR3 bases are TGCGCCAGCAGCCAAGATTTCAGCGGGAGTTGGGCAGATACGCAGTATTTT.

This clonotype was seen at least ten times. The rearrangement uses TRBV5-1 and TRBJ2-2; D call uncertain. The CDR3 totals 14 residues. Germline V gives CDR1 SGHRS, CDR2 YFSETQ. Trimming cost V 0 bases and J 4 bases, with 7 bases left between them. CDR3 bases: TGCGCCAGCAGCTTGGGGACCCTCACCGGGGAGCTGTTTTTT. Encoded protein: CASSLGTLTGELFF. The full variable domain, in which reference TRBV5-1 and TRBJ2-2 provide the parts outside the CDR3, is KAGVTQTPRYLIKTRGQQVTLSCSPISGHRSVSWYQQTPGQGLQFLFEYFSETQRNKGNFPGRFSGRQFSNSRSEMNVSTLELGDSALYLCASSLGTLTGELFFGEGSRLTVL.

This clonotype was observed a few times. This sequence joins TRBV28 and TRBJ2-2; TRBD1 is a possible D gene (6 bases). This CDR3 has 14 amino acids. Germline loops: CDR1 MDHEN, CDR2 SYDVKM. V was cut by 5 bases and J by 7 bases, with 14 bases left in between. CDR3 protein: CASSVTGPHGELFF. The CDR3 nucleotides read TGTGCCAGCAGTGTAACAGGGCCCCACGGGGAGCTGTTTTTT.

A few counts support this clonotype. This sequence joins TRBV4-1 and TRBJ1-4; weak D call: TRBD1 (5 bases). This CDR3 is 13 amino acids long. V lost 8 bases and J 3 bases, leaving 10 bases between the germline ends. Germline assignment: CDR1 MGHRA and CDR2 YSYEKL. CDR3 protein: CASLGEANEKLFF. CDR3 bases: TGCGCCAGCCTAGGGGAAGCTAATGAAAAACTGTTTTTT.

This clonotype was detected ten times or more. The gene calls are TRBV18 and TRBJ2-3, with D unclear. The CDR3 extends over 15 amino acids. Germline V lookup: CDR1 KGHSH, CDR2 LQKENI. Trimming pared 5 bases from V and 0 bases from J, leaving 12 bases between. In DNA, the CDR3 is TGTGCCAGCTCAGCAAACCCCGGGAGCACAGATACGCAGTATTTT. It codes for CASSANPGSTDTQYF.

This clonotype was seen many times. V is TRBV12-3 or TRBV12-4 and J is TRBJ2-1; D is possibly TRBD1 (6 bases). The CDR3 length is 13 residues. Trimming stripped 1 base from V and 5 bases from J, with 6 bases between. CDR3 region: CASSLGQDNEQFF. As DNA, the CDR3 is TGTGCCAGCAGTTTAGGACAGGACAATGAGCAGTTCTTC.

This chain uses TRBV5-1 with TRBJ1-2; 10 bases are shared with TRBD1. This CDR3 has 15 amino acids. CDR1 and CDR2 from the germline V gene are SGHRS and YFSETQ. J was trimmed by 4 bases and V by 3 bases; bases with no gene match: 6. As DNA, the CDR3 is TGCGCCAGCAGCTACCGGACAGGGGGAAGCTATGGCTACACCTTC. The encoded protein is CASSYRTGGSYGYTF.

Note on this clonotype: The CDR3 ends on some other residue instead of the conserved phenylalanine or tryptophan, so this is likely a read error. The J gene is TRBJ1-2, the V gene TRBV27, with unresolved D. The CDR3 totals 13 residues. The germline V gene encodes CDR1 MNHEY and CDR2 SMNVEV (reference sequence). V was shortened by 2 bases and J by 2 bases, with 6 bases between the two germline ends. This CDR3 is CASSLRENYGYTI. DNA for the CDR3: TGTGCCAGCAGTTTAAGGGAAAACTATGGCTACACCATC.